This TCR beta chain was observed in a study of blood T cell repertoires in COVID-19. Study context: Samples came from the United States, Italy and Spain, spanning acute and convalescent COVID-19.

Looked up from germline, CDR1 is SGHDN and CDR2 is FVKESK. V lost 4 bases and J lost 6; bases outside the gene matches: 6. CDR3 size: 15 residues. In the authors' workflow: Amplification of reference gene primers was used by the study to estimate nucleated cell counts. Sequenced by immunoSEQ multiplex PCR; TCRdb stores in-frame clones only, minus some. Clone size and V and J calls were adopted from that table, with D and trimming inferred from the DNA. The sample lists 150,000 to 160,000 clones, 85% to 90% occurring once. The receptor was derived from a woman in her 40s with acute or convalescent COVID-19. Sequenced input: peripheral blood. The chain carries TRBV14 and TRBJ2-1; 10 positions match TRBD1. Here the CDR3 reads CASSPAGTGVNEQFF. The CDR3 DNA sequence: TGTGCCAGCAGCCCCGCCGGGACAGGGGTCAATGAGCAGTTCTTC.